Each of the 19 T cell receptor beta chains below was sequenced from the same sample in a study of T cells after yellow fever vaccination. One entry per CDR3 protein results from TCRdb running MiXCR on the 5' RACE reads. The table has 45,000 to 65,000 distinct CDR3 sequences, less than 8.5% seen once. The material sequenced was CD8+ T cells not binding an NS4B(214-222) dextramer, sorted from PBMCs, taken 35 to 50 days after the first yellow fever vaccination. The receptors come from a man in his late teens or twenties who received the YFV17D yellow fever vaccine.

There are a few counts of this clonotype. J is TRBJ2-3 and V is TRBV10-3, with TRBD2 identical over 9 bases. The CDR3 sequence is 14 residues long. Germline loops: CDR1 ENHRY, CDR2 SYGVKD. V was clipped by 8 bases and J by 1 base; unmatched bases: 4. In DNA, the CDR3 is TGTGCCATCGTGGCGGGGGGGGGCACAGATACGCAGTATTTT. Amino acids: CAIVAGGGTDTQYF.

This clonotype was counted at least ten times. The chain employs TRBV9 and TRBJ2-3; tentatively, D is TRBD1 or TRBD2 (5 bases each). The CDR3 totals 15 residues. Deletions cut 0 bases from V and 2 bases from J, with 10 bases between. CDR1 is SGDLS and CDR2 is YYNGEE in the germline V gene. CDR3 sequence reads: CASSVGWGITDTQYF. The CDR3 DNA reads as TGTGCCAGCAGCGTAGGTTGGGGGATCACAGATACGCAGTATTTT.

In this sample, this clonotype turned up many times. This chain connects TRBV7-9 to TRBJ2-7; no firm D call. Germline-derived CDR1 and CDR2 are SEHNR and FQNEAQ (reference sequence). This CDR3 region has 14 residues. V lost 5 bases to trimming and J lost 1 base, with 12 bases between them. The CDR3 region has the DNA TGTGCCAGCAGCCCGCCTGGTGGTTCCTACGAGCAGTACGTC. It specifies CASSPPGGSYEQYV.

In this sample, this clonotype turned up many times. The J gene is TRBJ2-3, the V gene TRBV12-3 or TRBV12-4; no clear D gene. The V end was cut by 7 bases, the J end by 6 bases, with 14 bases between. CDR3 length: 13 amino acids. This CDR3 is CASTPSATDTQYF. The CDR3 DNA reads as TGTGCCAGCACCCCGAGTGCTACTGATACGCAGTATTTT.

This clonotype was recorded at least ten times. The chain joins TRBV7-9 to TRBJ2-7; D uncertain. CDR3 length equals 12 residues. Germline V CDR1 and CDR2: SEHNR, FQNEAQ (reference sequence). Trimming took off 4 bases at V and 3 bases at J, with 7 bases between the two ends. The CDR3 loop reads CASSSSYYEQYF. The CDR3 nucleotides read TGTGCCAGCAGCTCTTCTTACTACGAGCAGTACTTC.

This chain's CDR3 is CASSPGGQGPTNEKLFF. CDR3 bases: TGTGCCAGCAGCCCGGGGGGTCAGGGCCCAACTAATGAAAAACTGTTTTTT. The V call is TRBV7-9, the J call TRBJ1-4; a possible D gene is TRBD1 (5 bases). The CDR3 sequence is 17 residues long. Deletions cut 5 bases from V and 0 bases from J, with 16 bases between. The germline CDR1 and CDR2 sequences are SEHNR and FQNEAQ (reference sequence).

This clonotype was picked up many times. This chain joins TRBV25-1 and TRBJ2-5; 10 bases are a match to TRBD2. Germline assignment: CDR1 MGHDK and CDR2 SYGVNS. V lost 3 bases, J lost 3 bases, and 4 bases stayed unmatched. The CDR3 runs to 15 residues. CDR3 loop: CASSDSSGGEETQYF. The CDR3 region has the DNA TGTGCCAGCAGTGACTCCAGCGGGGGGGAAGAGACCCAGTACTTC.

The CDR3 loop reads CASSRRGSPLTDTQYF. The CDR3 DNA sequence: TGTGCCAGCAGCCGGCGGGGAAGCCCCCTAACAGATACGCAGTATTTT. This chain joins TRBV13 and TRBJ2-3, with TRBD2 as a possible D gene (6 bases). V lost 5 bases and J lost 3, with 18 bases in between. The germline V gene has CDR1 PRHDT and CDR2 FYEKMQ (reference sequence). The CDR3 spans 16 residues.

As for this clonotype: It may be a read error: a sequence one base away is much more abundant. The rearrangement uses TRBV3-1 and TRBJ2-5; a weak D match, TRBD1 (6 bases). The CDR3 covers 15 residues. CDR1 and CDR2 (germline): LGHDT, YNNKEL (reference sequence). The germline V and J ends were trimmed by 7 bases and 5 bases, with 20 bases remaining between them. CDR3 sequence: CASILLGTLGETQYF. In nucleotides, the CDR3 is TGTGCCAGCATCCTTTTAGGGACACTAGGGGAGACCCAGTACTTC.

V is TRBV5-6 and J is TRBJ2-1; a weak D match, TRBD2 (6 bases). Germline values: CDR1 SGHDT, CDR2 YYEEEE. The CDR3 sequence is 15 residues long. The ends were cut back, 0 bases at V and 3 bases at J, with 10 bases in the middle. CDR3 DNA: TGTGCCAGCAGCTTGGTGAGCGGGCACTACAATGAGCAGTTCTTC. Translated, it gives CASSLVSGHYNEQFF.

This clonotype came up many times. The V call is TRBV5-1, the J call TRBJ1-1; 7 bases agree with TRBD1. Trimming removed 4 bases from V and 3 bases from J; junction bases left unmatched: 6. Germline CDR1 is SGHRS and CDR2 is YFSETQ. This CDR3 spans 14 amino acids. CDR3 residues: CASSLTQGDTEAFF. In nucleotides, the CDR3 is TGCGCCAGCAGCCTGACCCAGGGGGACACTGAAGCTTTCTTT.

The gene calls are TRBV18 and TRBJ1-2; TRBD1 is a possible D gene (6 bases). The length of the CDR3 is 15 residues. The V end was cut by 1 base, the J end by 6 bases, with 15 bases between. The germline gives CDR1 KGHSH, CDR2 LQKENI. This CDR3 reads CASSPRTGIVDGYTF. The CDR3, as DNA: TGTGCCAGCTCACCACGTACAGGGATCGTGGATGGCTACACCTTC.

This clonotype was observed many times. The chain is built from TRBV14 and TRBJ2-1; 8 bases are shared with TRBD2. CDR3 size: 15 residues. After removal of 4 bases from V and 10 bases from J, the junction contained 12 bases not matched to a gene. CDR1 is SGHDN and CDR2 is FVKESK in the germline V gene. The CDR3 DNA sequence: TGTGCCAGCAGCCCTCGGGAGGGGCCAAGGTGGGAGCAGTTCTTC. Translating it yields CASSPREGPRWEQFF.

This clonotype appeared a few times. V gene TRBV6-5 combines with J gene TRBJ1-6, with D hard to call. Trimming pared 2 bases from V and 7 bases from J, leaving 12 bases between. From germline, CDR1 is MNHEY and CDR2 SVGAGI. The CDR3 loop spans 15 amino acids. The CDR3 loop reads CASSYVAGENSPLHF. The CDR3 nucleotides read TGTGCCAGCAGTTACGTGGCAGGCGAGAATTCACCCCTCCACTTT.

This clonotype has at least ten counts. The chain uses TRBV7-9 and TRBJ2-1; a possible D gene is TRBD2 (5 bases). The V end was cut by 0 bases, the J end by 8 bases, with 17 bases between. Germline V gene lookup returns CDR1 SEHNR and CDR2 FQNEAQ (reference sequence). The CDR3 is made up of 16 amino acids. CDR3 nucleotides: TGTGCCAGCAGCTTAGCGTCCGTATCGGGGTTGGATGAGCAGTTCTTC. This encodes CASSLASVSGLDEQFF.

This clonotype was counted only a few times. The chain links TRBV7-2 to TRBJ1-1, with a possible D match to TRBD1 (6 bases). The CDR3 totals 16 residues. The V gene lost 3 bases and the J gene lost 5 bases, with 19 bases spanning the gap. Germline-derived CDR1 and CDR2 are SGHTA and FQGNSA. The CDR3 DNA is TGTGCCAGCAGCTTGGGCCAACAGGGCGTGCGGACTGAAGCTTTCTTT. Residues: CASSLGQQGVRTEAFF.

The rearrangement joins TRBV29-1 to TRBJ2-5; 11 bases match TRBD2. The CDR3 consists of 15 residues. V was clipped by 3 bases and J by 5 bases; unmatched bases: 8. Germline CDR1 and CDR2: SQVTM and ANQGSEA. CDR3: CSVELTSGGRETQYF. CDR3 sequence (DNA): TGCAGCGTTGAGCTAACTAGCGGGGGCAGGGAGACCCAGTACTTC. Using reference TRBV29-1 and TRBJ2-5 for the parts outside the CDR3, the full variable domain is SAVISQKPSRDICQRGTSLTIQCQVDSQVTMMFWYRQQPGQSLTLIATANQGSEATYESGFVIDKFPISRPNLTFSTLTVSNMSPEDSSIYLCSVELTSGGRETQYFGPGTRLLVL.

V is TRBV7-8 and J is TRBJ2-7, with D perhaps assigned TRBD1 or TRBD2 (6 bases each). The CDR3 is 15 amino acids. Germline lookup yields CDR1 SGHVS and CDR2 FQNEAQ. V lost 5 bases to trimming and J lost 6 bases, with 20 bases between them. This chain's CDR3 is CASSHYRGGRAEQYV. In DNA, the CDR3 is TGTGCCAGCAGCCACTACCGTGGGGGGCGCGCCGAGCAGTACGTC.

The sample holds many counts of this clonotype. The chain recombines TRBV7-7 with TRBJ2-2; TRBD1 matches 7 bases. The CDR3 extends over 16 amino acids. The trim removed 4 bases at V and 7 bases at J, leaving 12 bases unmatched. Per germline, CDR1 SSHAT and CDR2 FNYEAQ (reference sequence). CDR3 loop: CASSSSRTGLVGELFF. The CDR3 DNA follows: TGTGCCAGCAGCTCCTCGCGGACAGGTTTGGTCGGGGAGCTGTTTTTT.